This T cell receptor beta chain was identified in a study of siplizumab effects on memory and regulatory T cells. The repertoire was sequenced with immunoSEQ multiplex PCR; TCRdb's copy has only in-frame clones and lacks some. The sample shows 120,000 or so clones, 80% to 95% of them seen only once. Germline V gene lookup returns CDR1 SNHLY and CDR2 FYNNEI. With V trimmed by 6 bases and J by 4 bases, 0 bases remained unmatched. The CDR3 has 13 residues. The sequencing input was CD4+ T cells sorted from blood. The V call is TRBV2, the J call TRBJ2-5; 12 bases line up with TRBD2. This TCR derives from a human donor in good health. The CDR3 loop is CASRTSGRETQYF. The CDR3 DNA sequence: TGTGCCAGCAGGACTAGCGGGAGAGAGACCCAGTACTTC.